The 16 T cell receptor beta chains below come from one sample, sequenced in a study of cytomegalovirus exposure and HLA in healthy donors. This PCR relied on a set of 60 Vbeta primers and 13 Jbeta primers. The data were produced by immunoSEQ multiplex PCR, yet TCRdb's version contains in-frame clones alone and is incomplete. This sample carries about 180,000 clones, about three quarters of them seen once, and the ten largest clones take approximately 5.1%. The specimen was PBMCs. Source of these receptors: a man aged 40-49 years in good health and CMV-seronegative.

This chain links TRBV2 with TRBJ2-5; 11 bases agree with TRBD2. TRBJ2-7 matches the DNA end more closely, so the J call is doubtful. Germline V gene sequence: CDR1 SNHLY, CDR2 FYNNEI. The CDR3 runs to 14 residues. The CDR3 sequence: CASRTSGASYEQYF. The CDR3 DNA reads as TGTGCCAGCAGGACTAGCGGGGCTTCCTACGAGCAGTACTTC.

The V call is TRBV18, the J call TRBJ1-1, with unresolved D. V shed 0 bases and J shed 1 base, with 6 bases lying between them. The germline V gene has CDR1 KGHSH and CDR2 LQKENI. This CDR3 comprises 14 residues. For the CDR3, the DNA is TGTGCCAGCTCACCACCGTTCGGGAACACTGAAGCTTTCTTT. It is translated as CASSPPFGNTEAFF. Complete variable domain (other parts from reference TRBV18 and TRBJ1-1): NAGVMQNPRHLVRRRGQEARLRCSPMKGHSHVYWYRQLPEEGLKFMVYLQKENIIDESGMPKERFSAEFPKEGPSILRIQQVVRGDSAAYFCASSPPFGNTEAFFGQGTRLTVV.

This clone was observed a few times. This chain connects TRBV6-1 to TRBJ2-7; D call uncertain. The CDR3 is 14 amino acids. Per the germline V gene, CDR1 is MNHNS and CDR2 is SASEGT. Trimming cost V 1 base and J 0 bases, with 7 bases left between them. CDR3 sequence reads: CASSEGTSSYEQYF. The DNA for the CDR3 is TGTGCCAGCAGTGAAGGTACCAGCTCCTACGAGCAGTACTTC.

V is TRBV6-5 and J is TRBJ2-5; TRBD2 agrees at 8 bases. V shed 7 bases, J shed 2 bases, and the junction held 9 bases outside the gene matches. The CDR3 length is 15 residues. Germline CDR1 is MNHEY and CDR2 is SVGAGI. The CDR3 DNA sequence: TGTGCCAGCAAAGGGGTAGCGGGAACTCAAGAGACCCAGTACTTC. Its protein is CASKGVAGTQETQYF.

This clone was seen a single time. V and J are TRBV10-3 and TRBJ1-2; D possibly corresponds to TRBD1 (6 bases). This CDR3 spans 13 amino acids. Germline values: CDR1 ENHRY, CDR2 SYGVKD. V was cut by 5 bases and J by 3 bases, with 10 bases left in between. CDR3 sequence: CAISSDSDYGYTF. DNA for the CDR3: TGTGCCATCAGTTCGGACAGTGACTATGGCTACACCTTC.

The CDR3 loop reads CASSGTGDNGYTF. The CDR3, as DNA: TGCGCCAGCAGCGGGACAGGGGATAATGGCTACACCTTC. The rearrangement joins TRBV5-1 to TRBJ1-2; 10 bases are shared with TRBD1. The trim removed 4 bases at V and 6 bases at J, leaving 3 bases unmatched. The germline V gene encodes CDR1 SGHRS and CDR2 YFSETQ. The CDR3 runs 13 residues.

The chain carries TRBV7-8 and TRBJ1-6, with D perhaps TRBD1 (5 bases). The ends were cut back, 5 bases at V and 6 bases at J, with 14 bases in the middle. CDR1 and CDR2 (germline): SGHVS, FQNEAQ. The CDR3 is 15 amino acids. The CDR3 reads CASSGREGPNSPLHF. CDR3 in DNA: TGTGCCAGCAGCGGTAGGGAGGGACCTAATTCACCCCTCCACTTT.

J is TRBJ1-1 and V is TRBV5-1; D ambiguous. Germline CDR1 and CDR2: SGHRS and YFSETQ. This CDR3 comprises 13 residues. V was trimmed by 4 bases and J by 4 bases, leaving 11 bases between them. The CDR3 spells CASSPLYGTEAFF. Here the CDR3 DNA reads TGCGCCAGCAGCCCGTTATACGGCACTGAAGCTTTCTTT.

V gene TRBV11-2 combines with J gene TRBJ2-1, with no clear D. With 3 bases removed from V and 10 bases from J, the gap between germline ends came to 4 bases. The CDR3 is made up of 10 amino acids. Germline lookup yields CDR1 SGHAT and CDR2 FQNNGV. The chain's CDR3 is CASSLREQFF. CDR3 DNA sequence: TGTGCCAGCAGCTTGCGGGAGCAGTTCTTC.

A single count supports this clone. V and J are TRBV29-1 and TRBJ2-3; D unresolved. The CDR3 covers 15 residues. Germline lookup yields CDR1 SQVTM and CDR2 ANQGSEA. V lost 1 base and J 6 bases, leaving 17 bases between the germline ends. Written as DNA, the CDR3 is TGCAGCGTTGAAGTCTACGGGTTACTGAGGGATACGCAGTATTTT. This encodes CSVEVYGLLRDTQYF.

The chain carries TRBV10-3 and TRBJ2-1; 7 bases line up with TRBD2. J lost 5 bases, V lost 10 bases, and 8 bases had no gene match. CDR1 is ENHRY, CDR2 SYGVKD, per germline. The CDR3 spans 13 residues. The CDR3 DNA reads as TGTGCCAACCGGGACTATACAAACAATGAGCAGTTCTTC. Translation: CANRDYTNNEQFF.

The CDR3 is CASSLGGQGRGYTF. The CDR3 region has the DNA TGTGCCAGCAGCTTAGGGGGACAGGGGAGAGGCTACACCTTC. V usage is TRBV7-9 and J usage is TRBJ1-2; 10 bases match TRBD1. The V gene end was trimmed by 1 base and the J gene end by 8 bases; junction bases not matched to a gene: 4. The germline V gene has CDR1 SEHNR and CDR2 FQNEAQ (reference sequence). This CDR3 has 14 residues.

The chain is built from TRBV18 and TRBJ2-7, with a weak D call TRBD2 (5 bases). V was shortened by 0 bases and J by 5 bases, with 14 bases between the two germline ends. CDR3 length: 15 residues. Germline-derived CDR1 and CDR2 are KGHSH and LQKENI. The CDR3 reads CASSPPRGIGDEQYF. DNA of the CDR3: TGTGCCAGCTCACCACCGAGAGGGATTGGCGACGAGCAGTACTTC.

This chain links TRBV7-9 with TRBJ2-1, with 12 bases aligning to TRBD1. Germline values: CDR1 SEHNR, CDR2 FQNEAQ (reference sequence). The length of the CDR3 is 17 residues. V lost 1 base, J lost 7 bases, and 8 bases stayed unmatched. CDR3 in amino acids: CASSLDLGQGAGNEQFF. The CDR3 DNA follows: TGTGCCAGCAGCTTAGATCTGGGACAGGGGGCAGGGAATGAGCAGTTCTTC.

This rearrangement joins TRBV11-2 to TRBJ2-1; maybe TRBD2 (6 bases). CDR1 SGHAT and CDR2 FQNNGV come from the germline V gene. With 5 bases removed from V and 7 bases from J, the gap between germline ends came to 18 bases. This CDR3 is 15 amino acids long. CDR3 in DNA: TGTGCCAGCAGCCCACTCCGGGGGAGGCTAAATGAGCAGTTCTTC. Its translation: CASSPLRGRLNEQFF.

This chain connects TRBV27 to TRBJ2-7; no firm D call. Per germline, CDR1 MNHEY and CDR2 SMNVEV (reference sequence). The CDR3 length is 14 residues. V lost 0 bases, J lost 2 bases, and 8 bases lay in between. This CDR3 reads CASSLSRPTYEQYF. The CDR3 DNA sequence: TGTGCCAGCAGTTTATCCAGGCCGACCTACGAGCAGTACTTC.